Listed below are T cell receptor beta chains from one sample, sequenced in a study of T cells in Graves' hyperthyroidism and ophthalmopathy. From the multiplex PCR reads, TCRdb called clonotypes with MiXCR, one entry per CDR3 protein. The table lists 300,000 to 500,000 distinct CDR3 sequences, 14% to 15% of them singletons. The source material was blood. The receptors stem from a woman aged 30 to 39 with Graves' hyperthyroidism. Each CDR3 is given with its conserved first and last residue. The D gene is left open where the match is weak. A clone size is listed for some rows: how often the clone was seen (once, few, many), or a class if it is expanded.

>.|TRBJ2-1|many|TRBV18
TGTGCCAGCTCACCTGGACAGACCTACAATGAGCAGTTCTTC
CASSPGQTYNEQFF
>.|TRBJ2-3|many|TRBV7-9
TGTGCCAGCAGCGAAGGGCTCTCTGGCACAGATACGCAGTATTTT
CASSEGLSGTDTQYF
>.|TRBJ2-7|few|TRBV9
TGTGCCAGCAGCCCTTTGCTGGGGGGCGAGCAGTACTTC
CASSPLLGGEQYF
>TRBD2|TRBJ2-7|few|TRBV4-1
TGCGCCAGCAGCCCAACAGCGGGAGCCTACGAGCAGTACTTC
CASSPTAGAYEQYF
>.|TRBJ1-5|few|TRBV20-1
TGCAGTGCTAGACGCCGCGTGGGCAGCCTGAATCAGCCCCAGCATTTT
CSARRRVGSLNQPQHF
>TRBD2|TRBJ2-2|many|TRBV3-1
TGTGCCAGCAGCGGGGGTAGCGGGAGTATCGGGGAGCTGTTTTTT
CASSGGSGSIGELFF
>TRBD1|TRBJ2-6|few|TRBV24-1
TGTGCCACCAGTGAATCCGGGACAGAGTTCTCTGGGGCCAACGTCCTGACTTTC
CATSESGTEFSGANVLTF
>.|TRBJ1-1|many|TRBV3-1
TGTGCCAGCAGCCTGGCCAGTCGGGACACTGAAGCTTTCTTT
CASSLASRDTEAFF
>TRBD2|TRBJ2-7|few|TRBV9
TGTGCCAGCAGCGAATTTAGCGGGGGGCCGGTCGAGCAGTACTTC
CASSEFSGGPVEQYF
>.|TRBJ2-7|many|TRBV6-6
TGTGCCAGCAGTTACCAGGCAGGGGTATACTACGAGCAGTACTTC
CASSYQAGVYYEQYF
>.|TRBJ2-1|many|TRBV18
TGTGCCAGCTCACCACCGGCTGCAATGGTCAATGAGCAGTTCTTC
CASSPPAAMVNEQFF
>TRBD1|TRBJ2-1|many|TRBV12-3/TRBV12-4
TGTGCCAGCAGGCCGGGACAGGGGGTTAATGAGCAGTTCTTC
CASRPGQGVNEQFF
>.|TRBJ2-2|few|TRBV29-1
TGCAGCGTCCGTTCGGCCGGGGAGCTGTTTTTT
CSVRSAGELFF
>.|TRBJ1-1|once|TRBV12-3/TRBV12-4
TGTGCCAGCAGTCCGCGGACCGGCCGAACTGAAGCTTTCTTT
CASSPRTGRTEAFF
>.|TRBJ1-2|many|TRBV30
TGTGCCTGGTATCCATGGGGGTCTAACTATGGCTACACCTTC
CAWYPWGSNYGYTF
>.|TRBJ2-5|many|TRBV15
TGTGCCACCAGCAGAGGACAGAACCAAGAGACCCAGTACTTC
CATSRGQNQETQYF
>TRBD2|TRBJ2-3|many|TRBV20-1
TGCAGTGCTAGAGGTAGCGGGAACACAGATACGCAGTATTTT
CSARGSGNTDTQYF
>TRBD1|TRBJ2-2|few|TRBV5-1
TGCGCCAGCAGCTTGACAGGGGGCGCCCCCGGGGAGCTGTTTTTT
CASSLTGGAPGELFF
>TRBD1|TRBJ2-7|few|TRBV14
TGTGCCAGCAGCCATCGGACAGGGAATTTCTACGAGCAGTACTTC
CASSHRTGNFYEQYF
>TRBD1|TRBJ1-1|.|TRBV5-1
TGCGCCAGCAGCTTGCAACCAGACAGGGAGGGCACTGAAGCTTTCTTT
CASSLQPDREGTEAFF
>.|TRBJ2-3|few|TRBV10-3
TGTGCCATCAGTGAGACCCTCGGATCGACCCATACGCAGTATTTT
CAISETLGSTHTQYF
>.|TRBJ1-3|.|TRBV11-1
TGTGCCAGCAGCTCGGACGGCAACTCTGGAAACACCATATATTTT
CASSSDGNSGNTIYF
>.|TRBJ2-1|few|TRBV11-2
TGTGCCTGGGGTCCGACCAATGAGCAGTTCTTC
CAWGPTNEQFF
>.|TRBJ2-5|many|TRBV3-1
TGTGCCAGCAGCCCGAAATCTGCCAGGGCGCAAGAGACCCAGTACTTC
CASSPKSARAQETQYF
>.|TRBJ2-1|once|TRBV19
TGTGCCAGTAGTCACGGAGGAGGGAGGCCTTGGGATGAGCAGTTCTTC
CASSHGGGRPWDEQFF
>.|TRBJ1-1|many|TRBV7-9
TGTGCCAGCAGCCCGGACGGGCTGAACACTGAAGCTTTCTTT
CASSPDGLNTEAFF
>.|TRBJ2-1|many|TRBV11-3
TGTGCCAGCAGCTGGGGACGGAACAATGAGCAGTTCTTC
CASSWGRNNEQFF
>.|TRBJ1-4|many|TRBV6-1
TGTGCCAGCAGTAAACAGGGTGTAGGTGCAACTAATGAAAAACTGTTTTTT
CASSKQGVGATNEKLFF
>.|TRBJ2-3|many|TRBV11-2
TGTGCCAGCAGTCCTCGGCCCAACACAGATACGCAGTATTTT
CASSPRPNTDTQYF
>TRBD1|TRBJ1-2|.|TRBV5-1
TGCGCCAGCAGCTTGGCGGAATCCGGGACAGTCTCGTACGGCTACACCTTC
CASSLAESGTVSYGYTF
>.|TRBJ2-7|.|TRBV19
TGTGCCAGTAGTATAGGGCGGGACGGCTCCTACGAGCAGTACTTC
CASSIGRDGSYEQYF